The 7 T cell receptor beta chains below all came from one sample that was sequenced in a study of cytomegalovirus exposure and HLA in healthy donors. Here immunoSEQ multiplex PCR was the method, and the copy in TCRdb shows in-frame clones only, minus some. The table lists about 280,000 clones, more than 75% of them singletons. Sequencing was performed on PBMCs. Every receptor here comes from a woman between 18 and 29 years old in good health and CMV-seronegative.

The chain couples TRBV27 to TRBJ2-3; the match to TRBD2 covers 10 bases. CDR1 is MNHEY and CDR2 is SMNVEV in the germline V gene (reference sequence). The junction had 15 bases not matched to a gene; V was cut back by 6 bases and J by 6 bases. The CDR3 consists of 17 residues. This CDR3 reads CASRPIGLAVVEDTQYF. CDR3 sequence (DNA): TGTGCCAGCAGACCGATAGGACTAGCGGTGGTCGAGGATACGCAGTATTTT.

This clone occurred once. The V gene is TRBV29-1, the J gene TRBJ1-1; D unresolved. V shed 1 base and J shed 2 bases, with 5 bases lying between them. The CDR3 has 12 amino acids. Germline-derived CDR1 and CDR2 are SQVTM and ANQGSEA. The CDR3 DNA reads as TGCAGCGTTGAAGCACTCAACACTGAAGCTTTCTTT. Amino acids: CSVEALNTEAFF.

This chain uses TRBV18 with TRBJ1-4; weak D call: TRBD1 (6 bases). CDR1 and CDR2 from the germline V gene are KGHSH and LQKENI. The V end lost 5 bases, the J end lost 4 bases, and 20 bases lay between the germline ends. The CDR3 has 17 amino acids. CDR3 coding DNA: TGTGCCAGCTCAAGTCAGGGGCGAAGCCCCAATAATGAAAAACTGTTTTTT. This translates into CASSSQGRSPNNEKLFF.

V is TRBV6-6 and J is TRBJ1-2; no clear D gene. V lost 2 bases to trimming and J lost 2 bases, with 9 bases between them. Germline V gene data show CDR1 as MNHNY and CDR2 as SVGAGI (reference sequence). This CDR3 contains 14 residues. This chain's CDR3 is CASSYPTENYGYTF. CDR3 bases: TGTGCCAGCAGTTACCCGACGGAGAACTATGGCTACACCTTC.

The chain is built from TRBV5-1 and TRBJ2-2; TRBD2 aligns across 11 bases. Germline lookup yields CDR1 SGHRS and CDR2 YFSETQ. The length of the CDR3 is 16 residues. Trimming took 4 bases from V and 1 from J; bases not matched to a gene: 3. DNA of the CDR3: TGCGCCAGCAGCAGCGGGACTAGCGGGAACACCGGGGAGCTGTTTTTT. It encodes CASSSGTSGNTGELFF.

This rearrangement joins TRBV30 to TRBJ2-3; D call uncertain. The V and J ends lost 0 bases and 6 bases respectively, with 4 bases between them. The CDR3 is made up of 11 amino acids. Germline assignment: CDR1 GTSNPN and CDR2 SVGIG (reference sequence). The CDR3 reads CAWSVSDTQYF. CDR3 nucleotides: TGTGCCTGGAGTGTATCGGATACGCAGTATTTT.

The J gene is TRBJ2-5, the V gene TRBV7-2, with 12 bases matching TRBD2. V lost 4 bases, J lost 2 bases, and 11 bases stayed unmatched. Germline-derived CDR1 and CDR2 are SGHTA and FQGNSA. The CDR3 runs 18 residues. The CDR3 loop reads CASSSPSGRAVYQETQYF. CDR3 DNA sequence: TGTGCCAGCAGCTCCCCTAGCGGGAGGGCCGTTTATCAAGAGACCCAGTACTTC.